Listed here are 21 T cell receptor beta chains from one sample, sequenced in a study of metastatic and nonmetastatic thyroid tumors. The entire patient cohort was treatment-naive prior to thyroid surgery. Using MiXCR, TCRdb reanalyzed the PCR reads. The top ten clones hold roughly 13% of a sample with about 39,000 clones, approximately 17% of them seen once. Sequenced material: tumor tissue. All receptors derive from a female donor with papillary thyroid cancer or a benign thyroid nodule (not recorded which). Some clones in this sample may be carry-over from other donors' samples.

Regarding this clone: Since a much larger clone is just one base distant, this may be a read error. This chain links TRBV5-4 with TRBJ2-7, with TRBD1 identical over 10 bases. The CDR3 runs 15 residues. J was trimmed by 6 bases and V by 4 bases; bases with no gene match: 10. Germline CDR1 reads SGHNT; CDR2 reads YYREEE (reference sequence). The DNA of the CDR3 is TGTGCCAGCAGCAATGTACCGGGACAGGGGTCCGAGCAGTACTTC. This codes for CASSNVPGQGSEQYF.

This clone was counted at least ten times. The chain recombines TRBV7-8 with TRBJ1-2; no firm D call. The CDR3 is made up of 12 amino acids. The ends were cut back, 3 bases at V and 8 bases at J, with 10 bases in the middle. Germline values: CDR1 SGHVS, CDR2 FQNEAQ. The CDR3 here is CASSFLQTGYTF. The CDR3 DNA is TGTGCCAGCAGCTTTCTACAAACCGGCTACACCTTC. The whole variable domain, remainder taken from reference TRBV7-8 and TRBJ1-2, is GAGVSQSPRYKVAKRGQDVALRCDPISGHVSLFWYQQALGQGPEFLTYFQNEAQLDKSGLPSDRFFAERPEGSVSTLKIQRTQQEDSAVYLCASSFLQTGYTFGSGTRLTVV.

This clone appeared many times. The chain uses TRBV7-2 and TRBJ1-6; maybe TRBD1 (5 bases). CDR1 and CDR2 (germline): SGHTA, FQGNSA. CDR3 length: 14 residues. Between the trimmed V and J ends, which lost 2 bases and 9 bases, there was a span of 11 bases. For the CDR3, the DNA is TGTGCCAGCAGCTTAAATCTCGGGGCTTCACCCCTCCACTTT. This sequence encodes CASSLNLGASPLHF.

V is TRBV11-3 and J is TRBJ2-3; the D is unclear. The germline gives CDR1 SGHNT, CDR2 YENEEA. Trimming cost V 1 base and J 2 bases, with 10 bases left between them. CDR3 length: 15 residues. The CDR3 nucleotides are TGTGCCAGCAGCTTAGGAGTGGGTCTCACAGATACGCAGTATTTT. Translated, it gives CASSLGVGLTDTQYF.

On this clone itself: A much larger clone sits a single nucleotide away, making a read error possible. This chain links TRBV18 with TRBJ1-5; a possible D gene is TRBD1 (6 bases). Per germline, CDR1 KGHSH and CDR2 LQKENI. The CDR3 spans 13 residues. CDR3 sequence (DNA): TGTGCCAGCTCACCACCGGGGGCCCAGCCCCAGAATTTT. Its translation: CASSPPGAQPQNF.

This clone was seen many times. The rearrangement links TRBV7-8 to TRBJ1-3; TRBD1 matches at 8 bases. Germline-derived CDR1 and CDR2 are SGHVS and FQNEAQ. The trim removed 4 bases at V and 0 bases at J, leaving 8 bases unmatched. This CDR3 spans 17 amino acids. In DNA, the CDR3 is TGTGCCAGCAGCTCCCGCCGACAGGGGCGCTCTGGAAACACCATATATTTT. Its translation is CASSSRRQGRSGNTIYF.

This clone was seen at least ten times. At the DNA level, this CDR3 is encoded by other sequences in the same sample as well. The rearrangement uses TRBV24-1 and TRBJ1-5, with 7 bases lining up with TRBD1. The CDR3 spans 15 residues. V lost 9 bases, J lost 0 bases, and 7 bases stayed unmatched. Looked up from germline, CDR1 is KGHDR and CDR2 is SFDVKD. The CDR3, as DNA: TGTGCCACCTCCGGGACAGACAATAGCAATCAGCCCCAGCATTTT. Protein: CATSGTDNSNQPQHF.

This clone was counted many times. The CDR3 region has the DNA TGTGCCAGCAGTTTACGCGGATACAATGAGCAGTTCTTC. It is translated as CASSLRGYNEQFF. This chain joins TRBV27 and TRBJ2-1, with D hard to call. With 2 bases removed from V and 4 bases from J, the gap between germline ends came to 6 bases. The CDR3 sequence is 13 residues long. Germline V gene data show CDR1 as MNHEY and CDR2 as SMNVEV (reference sequence).

This clone was recorded at least ten times. The genes are TRBV9 and TRBJ2-7; 12 positions match TRBD1. Germline V lookup: CDR1 SGDLS, CDR2 YYNGEE. Trimming removed 2 bases from V and 7 bases from J; junction bases left unmatched: 4. The CDR3 has 14 amino acids. The CDR3 sequence is CASSVGQGAEEQYF. Here the CDR3 DNA reads TGTGCCAGCAGCGTGGGACAGGGGGCTGAAGAGCAGTACTTC.

This clone was seen many times. The chain has TRBV11-2 and TRBJ2-5, with TRBD2 identical over 8 bases. This CDR3 is 15 amino acids long. Germline loops: CDR1 SGHAT, CDR2 FQNNGV. V lost 5 bases, J lost 2 bases, and 7 bases stayed unmatched. CDR3 sequence (DNA): TGTGCCAGCAGCCACAGCGGGAGCCGGCAAGAGACCCAGTACTTC. It yields the protein CASSHSGSRQETQYF.

On this clone itself: A much larger clone lies a single base off, so this may be a read error. The same CDR3 also results from other DNA sequences found in this sample. The chain employs TRBV7-6 and TRBJ2-5, with D perhaps matching TRBD1 (5 bases). Germline assignment: CDR1 SGHVS and CDR2 FNYEAQ. This CDR3 spans 14 amino acids. V lost 2 bases to trimming and J lost 5 bases, with 12 bases between them. The CDR3 sequence is CASSLRRGGETQYF. DNA for the CDR3: TGTGCCAGCAGCTTACGAAGGGGTGGCGAGACCCAGTACTTC.

This clone was seen only a few times. A single base separates this from a much larger clone, so it may be a read error. Likely a read error: the CDR3 ends without its conserved phenylalanine or tryptophan. The rearrangement joins TRBV7-2 to TRBJ2-5, with a possible D match to TRBD2 (6 bases). The CDR3 covers 14 residues. Germline CDR1 is SGHTA and CDR2 is FQGNSA. CDR3 sequence: CASGLVASEETQYL. The CDR3 DNA is TGTGCCAGCGGCTTAGTAGCTAGCGAGGAGACCCAGTACCTC.

This clone was seen ten or more times. Being one base from a much bigger clone, this may be a read error. Other DNA sequences in this sample translate to the same CDR3. The rearrangement uses TRBV6-1 and TRBJ1-1, with 8 bases that match TRBD1. The CDR3 consists of 11 residues. Per germline, CDR1 MNHNS and CDR2 SASEGT. The CDR3 DNA sequence: TGTGCCAGCCCAGGGGGCACTGAAGCCTTCTTT. Translated, it gives CASPGGTEAFF.

With respect to this clone: This clone may be a read error of a much larger clone one base away. The CDR3 region is CASSLIWTGRNEQFF. The CDR3, as DNA: TGTGCCAGCAGTTTAATTTGGACAGGGAGAAATGAGCAGTTCTTC. The rearrangement links TRBV27 to TRBJ2-1, with 8 bases that match TRBD1. The CDR3 is made up of 15 amino acids. Germline lookup yields CDR1 MNHEY and CDR2 SMNVEV (reference sequence). The trim removed 2 bases at V and 7 bases at J, leaving 7 bases unmatched.

This clone has more than one count but fewer than ten. Just one base apart from a much larger clone, this may be a read error. The chain combines TRBV19 with TRBJ2-5, with TRBD2 matching 8 bases. Germline CDR1 is LNHDA and CDR2 is SQIVND (reference sequence). The CDR3 runs 15 residues. The CDR3 DNA is TGTGCCAGTAGTAGAAACGGGGGGGCTCAAGAGAACCAGTACTTC. Translating it yields CASSRNGGAQENQYF.

Notes on this clone: Since no conserved phenylalanine or tryptophan closes the CDR3, a read error is the likely cause. This chain connects TRBV7-9 to TRBJ2-1, with no clear D. This CDR3 has 14 residues. Germline V gene data show CDR1 as SEHNR and CDR2 as FQNEAQ (reference sequence). The V end was cut by 7 bases, the J end by 8 bases, with 18 bases between. The CDR3 region has the DNA TGTGCCAGCACCTCGGAACGGGCGGTTCATGAGCAGTTCTCC. This codes for CASTSERAVHEQFS.

This clone was found many times. CDR3 in DNA: TGCGCCAGCAGCTTGAGAAGACCCGGACCCAATGAAAAACTGTTTTTT. As protein: CASSLRRPGPNEKLFF. The chain carries TRBV5-1 and TRBJ1-4, with unresolved D. The CDR3 is made up of 16 amino acids. CDR1 SGHRS and CDR2 YFSETQ come from the germline V gene. V dropped 1 base and J dropped 5 bases, with 15 bases sitting between them.

This clone was counted at least ten times. The gene calls are TRBV6-2 or TRBV6-3 and TRBJ2-2, with D unclear. V lost 3 bases and J lost 4, with 12 bases in between. The CDR3 covers 15 residues. Germline V gene sequence: CDR1 MNHEY, CDR2 SVGEGT. CDR3 nucleotides: TGTGCCAGCAGTTATTTTCCGGGTAGCACCGGGGAGCTGTTTTTT. This sequence encodes CASSYFPGSTGELFF.

This clone was observed a few times. Its ends do not fully match the called genes, so a read error is possible. The chain has TRBV6-1 and TRBJ2-6; no definite D call. The CDR3 sequence is 15 residues long. The germline V gene has CDR1 MNHNS and CDR2 SASEGT. CDR3 protein: CASRLCGSGSNVLTF. DNA of the CDR3: TGTGCCAGCAGGCTTTGCGGTTCTGGGTCCAACGTCCTGACTTTC.

This clone has ten or more counts. The chain has TRBV7-3 and TRBJ2-1; weak D call: TRBD1 (6 bases). V lost 2 bases to trimming and J lost 10 bases, with 12 bases between them. The CDR3 totals 13 residues. CDR1 is SGHTA and CDR2 is FQGTGA in the germline V gene. Here the CDR3 reads CASSLSRGGEQFF. The CDR3 nucleotides read TGTGCCAGCAGCTTATCCAGGGGTGGCGAGCAGTTCTTC.

Ten or more counts support this clone. V and J are TRBV25-1 and TRBJ2-7; TRBD1 matches 11 bases. The V segment lost 4 bases and the J segment 1 base; nucleotides outside the gene matches: 3. Germline CDR1 is MGHDK and CDR2 is SYGVNS. CDR3 length equals 15 residues. The CDR3 DNA reads TGTGCCAGCAGTGGTGGACAGGGGGCATCCTACGAGCAGTACTTC. Amino acids: CASSGGQGASYEQYF.